This is a list of T cell receptor beta chains from one sample in a study of T-cell memory formation after mild COVID-19. MiXCR, applied by TCRdb to the 5' RACE reads, yields one record per CDR3 protein. The table lists around 160,000 distinct CDR3 sequences, 9.5% to 13% of them singletons. The sequenced sample consisted of PBMCs or a T cell subset sorted from them (not recorded which). Source of these receptors: a man between 18 and 35 years old who had mild COVID-19 (a few samples of this study predate the infection). Cell type and time point are not known. The CDR3 runs from the conserved cysteine through the conserved F or W. D genes are given only for firm matches. A row's size may be missing; if present it is once, few, many or a size class.

j_call d_call v_call clone_size cdr3_aa cdr3_nt
TRBJ2-5 . TRBV3-1 few CASSQRVSETQYF TGTGCCAGCAGCCAACGAGTTTCAGAGACCCAGTACTTC
TRBJ1-3 . TRBV7-8 few CASSFILSSGNTIYF TGTGCCAGCAGCTTTATCCTGAGCTCTGGAAACACCATATATTTT
TRBJ1-1 . TRBV29-1 . CSVSVRGNTEAFF TGCAGCGTTTCGGTCAGGGGGAACACTGAAGCTTTCTTT
TRBJ2-1 TRBD2 TRBV7-2 many CASSNSGGPYNEQFF TGTGCCAGCAGCAATAGCGGGGGACCGTACAATGAGCAGTTCTTC
TRBJ2-1 . TRBV24-1 few CATSDQGKGYNEQFF TGTGCCACCAGTGACCAGGGGAAGGGTTACAATGAGCAGTTCTTC
TRBJ2-6 TRBD2 TRBV7-2 . CASSSRQLAGGTISGANVLTF TGTGCCAGCAGCTCTCGGCAACTAGCGGGGGGAACCATCTCTGGGGCCAACGTCCTGACTTTC
TRBJ2-7 TRBD1 TRBV4-2 . CASSHAGTGGTIYEQYF TGTGCCAGCAGCCACGCCGGGACAGGGGGGACGATCTACGAGCAGTACTTC
TRBJ1-1 . TRBV7-9 few CASSSTAAHAEAFF TGTGCCAGCAGCTCCACTGCAGCGCACGCTGAAGCTTTCTTT
TRBJ1-4 . TRBV6-5 few CASSYSSLGRTKLFF TGTGCCAGCAGTTACTCTTCACTAGGGCGGACAAAACTGTTTTTT
TRBJ2-5 TRBD1 TRBV3-1 . CASSQQPGTGRVGETQYF TGTGCCAGCAGCCAACAACCCGGGACAGGGAGGGTTGGAGAGACCCAGTACTTC
TRBJ2-2 TRBD2 TRBV7-3 many CASRGGDTGELFF TGTGCCAGCAGGGGGGGGGACACCGGGGAGCTGTTTTTT
TRBJ1-2 TRBD1 TRBV11-2 few CASSTSTGGYGYTF TGTGCCAGCAGCACCTCGACAGGGGGCTATGGCTACACCTTC
TRBJ1-3 . TRBV6-6 . CASSYVGSSGNTIYF TGTGCCAGCAGTTATGTGGGAAGCTCTGGAAACACCATATATTTT
TRBJ1-1 TRBD1 TRBV15 few CATSRPAGTVEAFF TGTGCCACCAGCAGACCTGCCGGGACAGTAGAAGCTTTCTTT
TRBJ2-3 TRBD2 TRBV7-2 few CASSLERGGDTQYF TGTGCCAGCAGCTTAGAGCGGGGGGGAGATACGCAGTATTTT
TRBJ2-5 . TRBV20-1 many CSAWAREQETQYF TGCAGTGCTTGGGCCCGGGAACAAGAGACCCAGTACTTC
TRBJ1-6 . TRBV20-1 . CSARTFGPPSPLHF TGCAGTGCCAGAACTTTCGGGCCACCCTCACCCCTCCACTTT
TRBJ1-5 . TRBV6-5 . CASSLGLTGPQHF TGTGCCAGCAGCCTAGGCCTCACGGGGCCCCAGCATTTT
TRBJ1-1 . TRBV20-1 many CSAWSGAGTEAFF TGCAGTGCCTGGTCAGGGGCCGGGACTGAAGCTTTCTTT
TRBJ2-2 . TRBV20-1 . CSARVLAGELFF TGCAGTGCTAGAGTCCTAGCCGGGGAGCTGTTTTTT
TRBJ1-1 . TRBV9 few CASSVNVVNTEAFF TGTGCCAGCAGCGTAAATGTAGTGAACACTGAAGCTTTCTTT
TRBJ2-4 . TRBV27 . CASSHRGDLGKNIQYF TGTGCCAGCAGTCATCGTGGGGACTTGGGCAAAAACATTCAGTACTTC
TRBJ2-5 TRBD1 TRBV30 few CAWRETGAMVETQYF TGTGCCTGGAGGGAGACAGGGGCTATGGTGGAGACCCAGTACTTC
TRBJ1-1 . TRBV20-1 . CSARGAVGNTEAFF TGCAGTGCTAGGGGGGCGGTGGGGAACACTGAAGCTTTCTTT
TRBJ1-1 . TRBV12-3/TRBV12-4 . CASRVGEGTAFF TGTGCCAGCAGGGTGGGGGAAGGGACAGCTTTCTTT
TRBJ2-2 . TRBV5-1 many CASSLRAGVTTGELFF TGCGCCAGCAGCTTGCGTGCAGGGGTTACCACCGGGGAGCTGTTTTTT
TRBJ2-3 . TRBV20-1 . CSAPFGVDTQYF TGCAGTGCCCCCTTTGGGGTAGATACGCAGTATTTT
TRBJ2-6 . TRBV11-1 few CASSLDAPGANVLTF TGTGCCAGCAGCTTAGACGCCCCTGGGGCCAACGTCCTGACTTTC
TRBJ1-3 . TRBV20-1 few CSARVGVSGNTIYF TGCAGTGCTAGAGTCGGGGTCTCTGGAAACACCATATATTTT
TRBJ2-3 TRBD2 TRBV15 . CATSRDLRGGSDTQYF TGTGCCACCAGCAGAGACCTCCGCGGGGGATCGGATACGCAGTATTTT
TRBJ2-3 . TRBV4-3 . CASSRGTVDTQYF TGCGCCAGCAGCCGAGGGACCGTCGATACGCAGTATTTT
TRBJ2-3 . TRBV20-1 . CSALHGGPTDTQYF TGCAGTGCTCTTCACGGGGGTCCGACAGATACGCAGTATTTT
TRBJ1-5 . TRBV6-5 few CASSYSFAQHF TGTGCCAGCAGTTACTCTTTCGCCCAGCATTTT
TRBJ2-3 . TRBV6-5 . CASSYAPEATDTQYF TGTGCCAGCAGTTACGCTCCTGAGGCTACAGATACGCAGTATTTT
TRBJ2-7 . TRBV6-6 . CASSYSSTGSKEQYF TGTGCCAGCAGTTACTCAAGTACAGGGTCAAAGGAGCAGTACTTC
TRBJ1-5 . TRBV7-2 . CASSFDRTNQPQHF TGTGCCAGCAGCTTTGACCGAACCAATCAGCCCCAGCATTTT
TRBJ1-2 . TRBV9 few CASSGGAGDPNYGYTF TGTGCCAGCAGCGGAGGAGCAGGGGACCCTAACTATGGCTACACCTTC
TRBJ2-5 . TRBV5-1 . CASSYRQAQETQYF TGCGCCAGCAGCTACCGACAAGCCCAAGAGACCCAGTACTTC
TRBJ2-5 . TRBV6-2/TRBV6-3 . CASSYVAETQYF TGTGCCAGCAGCTACGTGGCTGAGACCCAGTACTTC
TRBJ2-1 . TRBV20-1 few CSASRGLANEQFF TGCAGTGCTTCGCGGGGGCTCGCCAATGAGCAGTTCTTC
TRBJ2-5 . TRBV7-9 many CASTRSGPQETQYF TGTGCCAGCACCCGATCGGGCCCCCAAGAGACCCAGTACTTC
TRBJ2-5 TRBD1 TRBV4-3 . CASSQDPGQGVVLAGETQYF TGCGCCAGCAGCCAAGATCCCGGACAGGGGGTGGTTCTTGCTGGAGAGACCCAGTACTTC
TRBJ2-2 . TRBV6-2/TRBV6-3 few CASSTGTQTENLNTGELFF TGTGCCAGCAGTACGGGGACGCAAACCGAAAACTTGAACACCGGGGAGCTGTTTTTT
TRBJ2-5 TRBD1 TRBV20-1 . CSPSGQPETQYF TGCAGTCCATCGGGACAGCCAGAGACCCAGTACTTC
TRBJ2-3 . TRBV7-3 many CASSSRLGGDTQYF TGTGCCAGCAGCTCTAGATTGGGGGGAGATACGCAGTATTTT
TRBJ2-2 . TRBV19 few CAIGKQTGLGNRELFF TGTGCCATTGGGAAACAGACAGGCTTGGGTAACCGGGAGCTGTTTTTT
TRBJ2-4 . TRBV2 . CASSEAASLAKNIQYF TGTGCCAGCAGTGAAGCGGCATCCTTAGCCAAAAACATTCAGTACTTC
TRBJ2-2 TRBD1 TRBV5-6 few CASSLKGARELFF TGTGCCAGCAGCTTGAAGGGGGCTCGGGAGCTGTTTTTT
TRBJ2-2 . TRBV6-2/TRBV6-3 few CASNDKNTGELFF TGTGCCAGCAATGACAAGAACACCGGGGAGCTGTTTTTT
TRBJ1-2 . TRBV19 . CASGTGSPGGYTF TGTGCCAGTGGGACCGGGAGCCCGGGAGGCTACACCTTC
TRBJ2-1 . TRBV5-1 few CASSLDSEQFF TGCGCCAGCAGCTTGGATAGTGAGCAGTTCTTC